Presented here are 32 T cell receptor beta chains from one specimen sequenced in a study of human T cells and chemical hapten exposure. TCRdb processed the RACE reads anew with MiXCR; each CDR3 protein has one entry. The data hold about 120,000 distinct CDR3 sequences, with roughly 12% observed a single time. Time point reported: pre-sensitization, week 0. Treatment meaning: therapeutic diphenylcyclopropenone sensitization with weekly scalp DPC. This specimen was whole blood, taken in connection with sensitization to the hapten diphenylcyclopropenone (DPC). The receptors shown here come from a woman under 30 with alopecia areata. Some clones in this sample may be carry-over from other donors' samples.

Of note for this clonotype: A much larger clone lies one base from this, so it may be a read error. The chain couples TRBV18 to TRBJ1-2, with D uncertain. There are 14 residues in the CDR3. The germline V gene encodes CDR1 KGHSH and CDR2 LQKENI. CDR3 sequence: CASSPPNKGYGYIF. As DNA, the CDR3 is TGTGCCAGCTCACCACCGAATAAAGGGTACGGCTACATCTTC.

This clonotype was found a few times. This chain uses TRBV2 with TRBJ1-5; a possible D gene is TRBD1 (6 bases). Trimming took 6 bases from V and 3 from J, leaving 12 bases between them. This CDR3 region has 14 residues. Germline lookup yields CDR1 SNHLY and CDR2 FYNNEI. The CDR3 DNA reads TGTGCCAGCAGGGCAGGGGAGCCCAATCAGCCCCAGCATTTT. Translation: CASRAGEPNQPQHF.

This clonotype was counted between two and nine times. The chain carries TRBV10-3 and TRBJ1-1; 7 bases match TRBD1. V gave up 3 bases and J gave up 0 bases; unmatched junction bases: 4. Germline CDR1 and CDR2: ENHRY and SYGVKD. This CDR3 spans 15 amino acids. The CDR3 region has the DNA TGTGCCATCAGTGACCAGACAGGGATGAACACTGAAGCTTTCTTT. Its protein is CAISDQTGMNTEAFF.

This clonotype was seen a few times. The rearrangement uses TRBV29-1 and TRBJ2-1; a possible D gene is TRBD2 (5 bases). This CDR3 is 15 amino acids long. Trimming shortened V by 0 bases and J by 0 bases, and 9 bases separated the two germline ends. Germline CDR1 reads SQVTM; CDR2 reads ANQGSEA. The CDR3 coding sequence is TGCAGCGTTGAAGATACGGGAAGCTCCTACAATGAGCAGTTCTTC. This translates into CSVEDTGSSYNEQFF.

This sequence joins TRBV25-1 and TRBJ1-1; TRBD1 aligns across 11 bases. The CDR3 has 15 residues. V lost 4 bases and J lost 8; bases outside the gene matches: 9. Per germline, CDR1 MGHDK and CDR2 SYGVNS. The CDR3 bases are TGTGCCAGCAGTGCCTTTCGGACAGGGGGCACAGAAGCTTTCTTT. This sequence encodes CASSAFRTGGTEAFF.

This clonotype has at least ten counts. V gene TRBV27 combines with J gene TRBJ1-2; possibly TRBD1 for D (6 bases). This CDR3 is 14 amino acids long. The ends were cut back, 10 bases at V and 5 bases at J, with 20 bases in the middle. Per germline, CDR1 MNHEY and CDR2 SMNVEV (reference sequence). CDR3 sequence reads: CATSRKAGDYGYTF. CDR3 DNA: TGTGCCACCAGCCGCAAGGCAGGGGATTATGGCTACACCTTC.

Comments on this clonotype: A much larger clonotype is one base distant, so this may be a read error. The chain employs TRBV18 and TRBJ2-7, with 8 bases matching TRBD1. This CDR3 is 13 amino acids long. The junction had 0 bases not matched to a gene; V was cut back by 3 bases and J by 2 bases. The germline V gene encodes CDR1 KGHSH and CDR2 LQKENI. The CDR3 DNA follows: TGTGCCAGCTCACCGACAGGGGCCTACGAGCAGTACTTC. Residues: CASSPTGAYEQYF. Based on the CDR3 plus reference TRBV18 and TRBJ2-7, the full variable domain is NAGVMQNPRHLVRRRGQEARLRCSPMKGHSHVYWYRQLPEEGLKFMVYLQKENIIDESGMPKERFSAEFPKEGPSILRIQQVVRGDSAAYFCASSPTGAYEQYFGPGTRLTVT.

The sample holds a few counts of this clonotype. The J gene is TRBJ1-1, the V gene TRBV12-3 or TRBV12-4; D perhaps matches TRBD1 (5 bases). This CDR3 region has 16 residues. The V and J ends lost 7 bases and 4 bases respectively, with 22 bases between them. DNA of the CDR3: TGTGCCAGCACTCCAAGACGTGGGTGGGGGGGCACTGAAGCTTTCTTT. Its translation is CASTPRRGWGGTEAFF.

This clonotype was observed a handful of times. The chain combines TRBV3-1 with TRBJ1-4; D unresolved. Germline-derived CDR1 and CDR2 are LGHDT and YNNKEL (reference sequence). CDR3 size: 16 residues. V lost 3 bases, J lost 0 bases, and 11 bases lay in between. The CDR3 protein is CASSHTQVATNEKLFF. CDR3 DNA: TGTGCCAGCAGCCACACCCAGGTAGCAACTAATGAAAAACTGTTTTTT.

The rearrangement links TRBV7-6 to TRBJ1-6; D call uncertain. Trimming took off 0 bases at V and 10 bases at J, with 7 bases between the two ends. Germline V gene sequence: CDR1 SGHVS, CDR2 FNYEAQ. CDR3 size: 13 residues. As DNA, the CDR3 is TGTGCCAGCAGCTTAGCGGGATACTCACCCCTCCACTTT. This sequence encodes CASSLAGYSPLHF.

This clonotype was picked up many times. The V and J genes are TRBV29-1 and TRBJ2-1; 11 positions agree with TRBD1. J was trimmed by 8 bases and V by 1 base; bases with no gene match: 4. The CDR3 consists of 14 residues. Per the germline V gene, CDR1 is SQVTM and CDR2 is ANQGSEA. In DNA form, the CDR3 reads TGCAGCGTTGAAGGTTGGACAGGGGGCCATGAGCAGTTCTTC. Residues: CSVEGWTGGHEQFF.

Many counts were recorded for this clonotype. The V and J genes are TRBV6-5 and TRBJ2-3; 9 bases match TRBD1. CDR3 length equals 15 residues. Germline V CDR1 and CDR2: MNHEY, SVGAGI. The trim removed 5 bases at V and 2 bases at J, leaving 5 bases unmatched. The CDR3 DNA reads TGTGCCAGCAGTAGCCGGGACAGGGCCACAGATACGCAGTATTTT. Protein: CASSSRDRATDTQYF.

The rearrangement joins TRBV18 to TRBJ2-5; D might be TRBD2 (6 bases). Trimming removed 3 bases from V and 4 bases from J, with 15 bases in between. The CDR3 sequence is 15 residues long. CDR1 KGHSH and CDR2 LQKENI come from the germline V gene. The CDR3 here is CASSPGRGSGETQYF. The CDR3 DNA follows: TGTGCCAGCTCACCGGGGCGGGGAAGCGGAGAGACCCAGTACTTC.

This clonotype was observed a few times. This CDR3 reads CASSQDRGYEQYF. The CDR3 DNA is TGTGCCAGCAGCCAAGATCGCGGGTACGAGCAGTACTTC. The J gene is TRBJ2-7, the V gene TRBV3-1; tentatively, D is TRBD2 (5 bases). The CDR3 runs 13 residues. The V end lost 0 bases, the J end lost 4 bases, and 7 bases lay between the germline ends. CDR1 and CDR2 from the germline V gene are LGHDT and YNNKEL (reference sequence).

The chain's CDR3 is CASSPSGVKEKLFF. The CDR3 DNA is TGTGCCAGCTCACCATCAGGGGTTAAGGAAAAACTGTTTTTT. This rearrangement joins TRBV18 to TRBJ1-4; D possibly corresponds to TRBD1 (6 bases). The germline V gene has CDR1 KGHSH and CDR2 LQKENI. The CDR3 extends over 14 amino acids. Trimming pared 2 bases from V and 8 bases from J, leaving 12 bases between. The full variable domain, its missing parts supplied by reference TRBV18 and TRBJ1-4, is NAGVMQNPRHLVRRRGQEARLRCSPMKGHSHVYWYRQLPEEGLKFMVYLQKENIIDESGMPKERFSAEFPKEGPSILRIQQVVRGDSAAYFCASSPSGVKEKLFFGSGTQLSVL.

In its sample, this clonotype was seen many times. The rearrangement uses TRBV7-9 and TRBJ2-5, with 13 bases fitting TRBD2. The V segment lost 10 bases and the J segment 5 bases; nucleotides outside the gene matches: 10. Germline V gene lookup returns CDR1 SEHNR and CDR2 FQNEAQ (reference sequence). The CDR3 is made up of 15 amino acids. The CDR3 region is CATGTSGATRETQYF. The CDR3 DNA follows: TGTGCCACCGGGACTAGCGGGGCTACCCGGGAGACCCAGTACTTC.

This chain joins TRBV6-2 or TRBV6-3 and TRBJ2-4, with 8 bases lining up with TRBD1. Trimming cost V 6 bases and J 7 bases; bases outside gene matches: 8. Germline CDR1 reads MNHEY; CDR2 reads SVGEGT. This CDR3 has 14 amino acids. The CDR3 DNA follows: TGTGCCAGCAGCCCGCGACAGGGGCTGAACATTCAGTACTTC. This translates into CASSPRQGLNIQYF.

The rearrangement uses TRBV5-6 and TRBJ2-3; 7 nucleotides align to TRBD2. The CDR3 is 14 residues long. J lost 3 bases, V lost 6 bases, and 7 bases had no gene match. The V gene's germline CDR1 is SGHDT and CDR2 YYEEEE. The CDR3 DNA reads TGTGCCAGCACGACTAGCAAATTAACAGATACGCAGTATTTT. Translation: CASTTSKLTDTQYF. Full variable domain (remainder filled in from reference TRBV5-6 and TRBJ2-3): DAGVTQSPTHLIKTRGQQVTLRCSPKSGHDTVSWYQQALGQGPQFIFQYYEEEERQRGNFPDRFSGHQFPNYSSELNVNALLLGDSALYLCASTTSKLTDTQYFGPGTRLTVL.

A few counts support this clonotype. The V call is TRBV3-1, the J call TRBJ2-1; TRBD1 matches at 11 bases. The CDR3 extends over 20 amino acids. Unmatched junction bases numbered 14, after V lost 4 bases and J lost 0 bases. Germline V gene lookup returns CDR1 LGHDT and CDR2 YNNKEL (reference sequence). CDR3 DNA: TGTGCCAGCAGCCCAAGGCCGGGACAGGGGGGTATCAGCTCCTACAATGAGCAGTTCTTC. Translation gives CASSPRPGQGGISSYNEQFF.

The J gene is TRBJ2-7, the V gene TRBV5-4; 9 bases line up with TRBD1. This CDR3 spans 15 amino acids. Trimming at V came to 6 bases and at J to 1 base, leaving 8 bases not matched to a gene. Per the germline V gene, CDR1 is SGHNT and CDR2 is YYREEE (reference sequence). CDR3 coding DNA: TGTGCCAGCAAACAAGGCGGACAGGGGTCCTACGAGCAGTACTTC. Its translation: CASKQGGQGSYEQYF.

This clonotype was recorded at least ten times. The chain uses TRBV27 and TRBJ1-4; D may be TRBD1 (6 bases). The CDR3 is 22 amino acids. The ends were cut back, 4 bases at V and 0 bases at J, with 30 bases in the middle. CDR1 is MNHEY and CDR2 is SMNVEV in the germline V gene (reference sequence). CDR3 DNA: TGTGCCAGCAGTTGGGGGCAGCCAGGACCGGGGGTGCGCCGTGCAACTAATGAAAAACTGTTTTTT. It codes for CASSWGQPGPGVRRATNEKLFF. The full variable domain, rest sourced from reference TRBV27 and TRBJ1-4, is EAQVTQNPRYLITVTGKKLTVTCSQNMNHEYMSWYRQDPGLGLRQIYYSMNVEVTDKGDVPEGYKVSRKEKRNFPLILESPSPNQTSLYFCASSWGQPGPGVRRATNEKLFFGSGTQLSVL.

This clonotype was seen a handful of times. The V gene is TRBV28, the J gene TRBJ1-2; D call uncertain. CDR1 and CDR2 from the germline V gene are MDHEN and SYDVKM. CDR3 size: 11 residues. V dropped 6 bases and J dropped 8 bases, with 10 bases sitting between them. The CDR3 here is CASSGYWGYTF. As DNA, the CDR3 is TGTGCCAGCAGCGGTTATTGGGGCTACACCTTC.

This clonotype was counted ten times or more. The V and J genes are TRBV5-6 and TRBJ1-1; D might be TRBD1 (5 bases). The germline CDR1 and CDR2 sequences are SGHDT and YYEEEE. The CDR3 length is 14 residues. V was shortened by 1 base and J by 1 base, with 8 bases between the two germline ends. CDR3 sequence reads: CASSLNQGNTEAFF. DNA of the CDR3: TGTGCCAGCAGCTTGAACCAGGGGAACACTGAAGCTTTCTTT. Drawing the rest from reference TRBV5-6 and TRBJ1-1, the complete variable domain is DAGVTQSPTHLIKTRGQQVTLRCSPKSGHDTVSWYQQALGQGPQFIFQYYEEEERQRGNFPDRFSGHQFPNYSSELNVNALLLGDSALYLCASSLNQGNTEAFFGQGTRLTVV.

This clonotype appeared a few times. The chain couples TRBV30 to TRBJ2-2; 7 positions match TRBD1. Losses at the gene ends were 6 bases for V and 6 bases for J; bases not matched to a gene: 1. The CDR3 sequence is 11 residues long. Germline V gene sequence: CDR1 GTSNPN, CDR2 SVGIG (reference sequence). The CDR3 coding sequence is TGTGCCTGCCAGGGGGCCGGGGAGCTGTTTTTT. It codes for CACQGAGELFF.

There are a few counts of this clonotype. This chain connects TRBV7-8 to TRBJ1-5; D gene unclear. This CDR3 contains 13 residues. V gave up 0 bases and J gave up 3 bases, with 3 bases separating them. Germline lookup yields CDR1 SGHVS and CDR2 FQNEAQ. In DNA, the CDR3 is TGTGCCAGCAGCTTAGCTCCCAATCAGCCCCAGCATTTT. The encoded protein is CASSLAPNQPQHF. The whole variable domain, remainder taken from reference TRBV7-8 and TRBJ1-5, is GAGVSQSPRYKVAKRGQDVALRCDPISGHVSLFWYQQALGQGPEFLTYFQNEAQLDKSGLPSDRFFAERPEGSVSTLKIQRTQQEDSAVYLCASSLAPNQPQHFGDGTRLSIL.

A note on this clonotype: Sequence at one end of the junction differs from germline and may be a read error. As DNA, the CDR3 is TGTGCCAGCAGCACCGCACTAGCGGACCCCTACGAGCTGTACTTC. It yields the protein CASSTALADPYELYF. V gene TRBV7-2 combines with J gene TRBJ2-7; TRBD2 aligns across 8 bases. Germline loops: CDR1 SGHTA, CDR2 FQGNSA. This CDR3 spans 15 amino acids.

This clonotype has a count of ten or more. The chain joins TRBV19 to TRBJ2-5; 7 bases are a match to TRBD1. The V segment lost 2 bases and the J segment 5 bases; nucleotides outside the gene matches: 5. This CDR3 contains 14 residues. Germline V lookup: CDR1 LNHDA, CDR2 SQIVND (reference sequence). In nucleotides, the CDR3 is TGTGCCAGTAGTATAAGGGGGCACGCCGAGACCCAGTACTTC. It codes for CASSIRGHAETQYF.

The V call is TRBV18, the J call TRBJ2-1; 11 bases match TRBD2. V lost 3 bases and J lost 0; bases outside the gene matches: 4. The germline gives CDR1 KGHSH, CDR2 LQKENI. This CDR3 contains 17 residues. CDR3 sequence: CASSPLLAGDSYNEQFF. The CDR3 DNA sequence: TGTGCCAGCTCACCTTTACTAGCGGGGGACTCCTACAATGAGCAGTTCTTC. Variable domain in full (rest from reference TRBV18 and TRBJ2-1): NAGVMQNPRHLVRRRGQEARLRCSPMKGHSHVYWYRQLPEEGLKFMVYLQKENIIDESGMPKERFSAEFPKEGPSILRIQQVVRGDSAAYFCASSPLLAGDSYNEQFFGPGTRLTVL.

The CDR3: CASSLSGGAKDTQYF. The CDR3, as DNA: TGTGCCAGCAGTTTAAGCGGGGGGGCCAAAGATACGCAGTATTTT. The chain employs TRBV11-3 and TRBJ2-3, with TRBD2 identical over 10 bases. The ends lost 6 bases at V and 5 bases at J; junction bases unmatched: 8. CDR3 size: 15 residues. Per the germline V gene, CDR1 is SGHNT and CDR2 is YENEEA.

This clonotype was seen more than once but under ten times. The CDR3 nucleotides read TGTGCCTGGAGTGTACGAAGTAGAGAGACCCAGTACTTC. Translated: CAWSVRSRETQYF. This chain joins TRBV30 and TRBJ2-5, with unresolved D. V lost 0 bases, J lost 4 bases, and 9 bases lay in between. CDR3 length: 13 residues. In germline, CDR1 is GTSNPN, CDR2 SVGIG (reference sequence).

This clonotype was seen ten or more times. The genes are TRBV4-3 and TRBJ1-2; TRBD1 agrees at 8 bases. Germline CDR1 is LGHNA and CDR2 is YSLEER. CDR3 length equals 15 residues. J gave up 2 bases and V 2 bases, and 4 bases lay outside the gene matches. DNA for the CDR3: TGCGCCAGCAGCCAAACTACAGGGGGAAACTATGGCTACACCTTC. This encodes CASSQTTGGNYGYTF.

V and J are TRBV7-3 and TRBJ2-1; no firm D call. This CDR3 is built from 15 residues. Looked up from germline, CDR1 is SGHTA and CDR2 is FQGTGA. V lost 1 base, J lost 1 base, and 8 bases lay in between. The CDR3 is CASSLKVGSYNEQFF. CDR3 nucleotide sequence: TGTGCCAGCAGCTTAAAAGTGGGGTCCTACAATGAGCAGTTCTTC.